This T cell receptor (beta chain) was obtained from a study of T cells in women clearing cervical HPV infection (dated by TCRdb to the late 2010s). For the study in its entirety: The cases were 20 to 25 women with histologically confirmed HPV16-related CIN3 or worse, and 2 of those women had invasive cancers. Cases and controls were matched on year of sample collection and on age within five years. Nested within Costa Rica's Guanacaste HPV Natural History Study, an exploratory proof-of-principle case-control study compared TCR repertoires across cervical HPV16 outcomes. Blood from cases was drawn at the visit where the lesion was first identified, while blood from controls was drawn once the infection was no longer detected. The controls were 25 to 30 women whose single incident HPV16 infection cleared within 12 months with no development of precancer or cancer. Among cases, blood sampling came a median of roughly 140 days after lesion detection, with an interquartile range of roughly 85 to 220 days. Cases had a median age of almost 35 years and controls had a median age of around 41, with no significant differences in baseline characteristics. Five blinded duplicates per group were added as quality controls, giving about 60 samples: 50 or so participants and ten or so replicates. Since only a few of the women had HLA typing available, the possibility that HLA type was acting as a confounder could not be ruled out. The parent cohort enrolled roughly 10,000 women aged 18 or older in Guanacaste, Costa Rica, during about 1993 to 1995 and followed them for about 7 years.

Using the immunoSEQ assay, multiplex PCR amplified TCR beta CDR3 regions from an average of approximately 1.1 ug of genomic DNA per sample. To correct primer bias, the assay used a complete synthetic TCR repertoire to set an amplification baseline. The amplicons were sequenced using the Illumina platform. For the original study's pipeline: Sequence errors were corrected by clustering with frequency ratios and a modified nearest-neighbor algorithm, and the sequences were then analyzed in the immunoSEQ Analyzer using IMGT gene definitions. At each rarefaction depth, TCR richness and evenness were averaged across 20 rarefaction repeats, and samples with fewer sequences than that depth were excluded. Relative abundances of V, D and J genes were compared between groups using Wilcoxon rank sum tests, with FDR correction applied. Blinded duplicates gave an intraclass correlation of 95% to 97% for TCR richness and an average of around 83% across roughly 69 gene segments. Entries here come from immuneACCESS through TCRdb and include only in-frame sequences with V and J called. Some clones fail to appear in such tables; in the studies checked, an unresolved V gene covers under half of the shortfall, and the cause of the remainder is unknown. V and J calls and clone size follow that table, whereas D and trimming were derived from the DNA. The table kept for this sample lists tens of thousands of clones. Of the sample, around 7% falls within the top ten clones.

The paper's findings and limits, for the study overall: Random forest classifiers combining richness and V gene abundances distinguished cases from controls with an estimated AUC of more than 0.75. Because T-cell numbers per sample were unknown, differences in richness could reflect varying T-cell content rather than repertoire biology. CIN3+ cases had significantly higher TCR repertoire richness than controls across sequencing depths, but evenness did not differ between the groups. Whether associations preceded infection or resulted from infection could not be shown with the cross-sectional design, and effector/memory subsets and HPV-specific T cells were not isolated.

Every participant had a single incident cervical HPV16 infection, and women with prevalent HPV16 infections were excluded. Cervical HPV DNA was detected with MY09/MY11 PCR, and genotyping was done with dot-blot hybridization. Fifteen mL of heparinized blood was centrifuged, after which the buffy coat was aliquoted, frozen at -30 degrees C, and then stored at -80 degrees C. QIAGEN kits were used to extract genomic DNA from the buffy coat specimens. In regard to this clone: Its antigen specificity is not known.

The sequencing input was blood buffy coat. This receptor was taken from a woman aged 18-69 years with a cervical HPV16 infection that either progressed to CIN3+ or cleared (not recorded which).

The CDR3 protein: CASSTIARETQYF. CDR3 bases read: TGTGCCAGTAGTACAATAGCCCGAGAGACG. The sequence is built from TRBV19 and TRBJ2-3, with no confidently assigned D gene. The read terminates 3 residues ahead of where the CDR3 ends, so the germline J gene completes it. Spanning cysteine to phenylalanine, the CDR3 consists of 13 amino acids. Only the CDR3 bases that were read are kept: 30 of them, in frame from base 1. Sequences LNHDA (CDR1) and SQIVND (CDR2) are obtained from the germline V gene (reference sequence).